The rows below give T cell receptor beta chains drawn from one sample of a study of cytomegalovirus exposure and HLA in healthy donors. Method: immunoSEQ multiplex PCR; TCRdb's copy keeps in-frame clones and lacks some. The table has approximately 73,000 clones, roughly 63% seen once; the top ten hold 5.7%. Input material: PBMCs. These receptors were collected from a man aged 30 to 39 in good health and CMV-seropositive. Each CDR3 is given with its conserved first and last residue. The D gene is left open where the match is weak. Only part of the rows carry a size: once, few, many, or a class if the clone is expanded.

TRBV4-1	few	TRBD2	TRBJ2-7	TGCGCCAGCAGCCTCCTAGCGGGGGACTACGAGCAGTACTTC	CASSLLAGDYEQYF
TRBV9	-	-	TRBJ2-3	TGTGCCAGCAGCCTACCAGCATCGTTGGAGAGGTCTAGAGATACGCAGTATTTT	CASSLPASLERSRDTQYF
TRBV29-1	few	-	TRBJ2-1	TGCAGCGCAGAAATCGAAAATGAGCAGTTCTTC	CSAEIENEQFF
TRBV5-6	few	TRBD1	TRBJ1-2	TGTGCCAGCAGCTTGGCCGTTGGGACAGCCCTTAACTATGGCTACACCTTC	CASSLAVGTALNYGYTF
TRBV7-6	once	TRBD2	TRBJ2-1	TGTGCCAGCAGTTCGACTAGCGGGGGATCCTACAATGAGCAGTTCTTC	CASSSTSGGSYNEQFF
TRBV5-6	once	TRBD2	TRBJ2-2	TGTGCCAGCAGCGGACTAGCACCAACCGGGGAGCTGTTTTTT	CASSGLAPTGELFF
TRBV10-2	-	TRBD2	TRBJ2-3	TGCGCCAGCAGTGAGCCTACTACGACTAGCGGGGTGGCAGATACGCAGTATTTT	CASSEPTTTSGVADTQYF
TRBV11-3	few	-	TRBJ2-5	TGTGCCAGCAGCTTAAGGAGAGGGATGAGGCAAGAGACCCAGTACTTC	CASSLRRGMRQETQYF
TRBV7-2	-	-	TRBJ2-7	TGTGCCAGCAGCTTTCGGGTGGGCGAGCAGTACTTC	CASSFRVGEQYF
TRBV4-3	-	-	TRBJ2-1	TGCGCCAGCAGCCAAGAACGGCTAGCGACTAGCAATGAGCAGTTCTTC	CASSQERLATSNEQFF
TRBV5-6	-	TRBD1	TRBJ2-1	TGTGCCAGCAGCTTGTCCGCGACAGGGCCCAATGAGCAGTTCTTC	CASSLSATGPNEQFF
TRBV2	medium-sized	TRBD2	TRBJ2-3	TGTGCCAGCAGTAGAATTAGCGGGGGAGATACGCAGTATTTT	CASSRISGGDTQYF
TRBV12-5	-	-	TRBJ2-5	TGTGCTAGTGGTTTGAGGGGGGGCGGTGGGACCCAGTACTTC	CASGLRGGGGTQYF
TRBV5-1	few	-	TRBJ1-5	TGCGCCAGCAGCTTGGAGGCAGGGGGCAATCAGCCCCAGCATTTT	CASSLEAGGNQPQHF
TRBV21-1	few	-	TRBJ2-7	TGTGCCAGCAGCACCTCGACAGGTTCCTACGAGCAGTACTTC	CASSTSTGSYEQYF
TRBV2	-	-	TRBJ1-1	TGTGCCAGCAGTCTCCAGGACTGGTCTGAAGCTTTCTTT	CASSLQDWSEAFF
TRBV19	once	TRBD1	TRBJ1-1	TGTGCCAGTAGTCCCCTGACAGGGGGAGGGAACACTGAAGCTTTCTTT	CASSPLTGGGNTEAFF